The count of the clone carrying this T cell receptor beta chain is one. Its target is not known. These data belong to a study of T cells in narcolepsy. Study results and limitations: Same-patient CSF and blood CD4+ T cell clonotypes included HCRT-specific and TRIB2-specific autoreactive ones.

Generated by immunoSEQ multiplex PCR, the TCRdb table keeps only in-frame clones and is missing some. The table includes roughly 30,000 clones, more than 70% detected once. The germline CDR1 and CDR2 sequences are ENHRY and SYGVKD. CDR3 length: 12 amino acids. V dropped 3 bases and J dropped 10 bases, with 9 bases sitting between them. This receptor was identified in a human donor with narcolepsy. Sequencing was performed on CD45RA- memory CD4+ T cells from PBMCs. J is TRBJ1-4 and V is TRBV10-3; maybe TRBD1 (5 bases). The chain's CDR3 is CAISDGGGKLFF. The DNA of the CDR3 is TGTGCCATCAGTGATGGCGGGGGAAAACTGTTTTTT.